These 17 T cell receptor beta chains share one sample of origin, sequenced in a study of shared clonotypes between healthy human individuals. Positively selected for CCR7, the CD45RO-negative cells used as naive CD8 cells excluded terminally differentiated effector memory CD45RA+ cells. Generated by immunoSEQ multiplex PCR, the TCRdb table keeps only in-frame clones and is missing some. The sample holds 550,000 to 600,000 clones, roughly 98% seen once. The sample consisted of naive CD8+ T cells sorted from blood. These receptors were obtained from a man aged 30-40 years in good health.

The rearrangement joins TRBV15 to TRBJ2-7, with D uncertain. Germline V lookup: CDR1 LNHNV, CDR2 YYDKDF (reference sequence). The CDR3 sequence is 13 residues long. V was clipped by 2 bases and J by 3 bases, with 8 bases between them. The CDR3 nucleotides are TGTGCCACCAGCAGACTGACGGACTACGAGCAGTACTTC. It encodes CATSRLTDYEQYF.

V usage is TRBV7-3 and J usage is TRBJ2-1; TRBD2 matches 7 bases. Germline CDR1 SGHTA, CDR2 FQGTGA. Unmatched junction bases numbered 4, after V lost 5 bases and J lost 9 bases. CDR3 size: 12 residues. CDR3 amino acids: CASSAPSGEQFF. CDR3 in DNA: TGTGCCAGCAGCGCACCTAGCGGTGAGCAGTTCTTC.

The chain uses TRBV5-5 and TRBJ2-7; TRBD1 is a possible D gene (5 bases). The germline gives CDR1 SGHKS, CDR2 YYEKEE (reference sequence). This CDR3 region has 16 residues. V gave up 0 bases and J gave up 0 bases, with 13 bases separating them. The DNA for the CDR3 is TGTGCCAGCAGCTTGGTCCAGGGCGTACTCTCCTACGAGCAGTACTTC. Translating gives CASSLVQGVLSYEQYF. The full variable domain, rest sourced from reference TRBV5-5 and TRBJ2-7, is DAGVTQSPTHLIKTRGQQVTLRCSPISGHKSVSWYQQVLGQGPQFIFQYYEKEERGRGNFPDRFSARQFPNYSSELNVNALLLGDSALYLCASSLVQGVLSYEQYFGPGTRLTVT.

This chain links TRBV7-9 with TRBJ1-4; no reliable D call. Trimming left V 6 bases short and J 8 bases short, with 10 bases between. Germline CDR1 SEHNR, CDR2 FQNEAQ (reference sequence). The CDR3 is 12 amino acids. CDR3 protein: CASRYEDEKLFF. The CDR3 DNA follows: TGTGCCAGCAGATATGAGGACGAAAAACTGTTTTTT.

V gene TRBV6-5 combines with J gene TRBJ2-7, with 14 bases matching TRBD2. Germline assignment: CDR1 MNHEY and CDR2 SVGAGI. The CDR3 is made up of 15 amino acids. Unmatched junction bases numbered 6, after V lost 5 bases and J lost 6 bases. CDR3 DNA sequence: TGTGCCAGCAGTCTGGGGACTAGCGGGAGTGGCGAGCAGTACTTC. Amino acids: CASSLGTSGSGEQYF.

The chain uses TRBV9 and TRBJ2-7; D unclear. The V gene's germline CDR1 is SGDLS and CDR2 YYNGEE. The V end lost 0 bases, the J end lost 3 bases, and 16 bases lay between the germline ends. The CDR3 runs to 16 residues. CDR3 in DNA: TGTGCCAGCAGCGTAGCAGGAGATTCTAGGATCTACGAGCAGTACTTC. Translating it yields CASSVAGDSRIYEQYF.

The genes are TRBV19 and TRBJ2-1, with 11 bases lining up with TRBD2. CDR3 length equals 16 residues. The V gene's germline CDR1 is LNHDA and CDR2 SQIVND (reference sequence). Unmatched junction bases numbered 13, after V lost 3 bases and J lost 12 bases. The CDR3 coding sequence is TGTGCCAGTAGTATGTATTCCGGGACTAGCGGCGGTGGGCAGTTCTTC. As protein: CASSMYSGTSGGGQFF.

The chain has TRBV27 and TRBJ1-4, with D possibly matching TRBD1 (5 bases). The CDR3 runs 17 residues. Trimming took off 5 bases at V and 2 bases at J, with 18 bases between the two ends. Germline assignment: CDR1 MNHEY and CDR2 SMNVEV (reference sequence). CDR3 coding DNA: TGTGCCAGCAGTCCGGCGTGGGGACCGGGGACTAATGAAAAACTGTTTTTT. It is translated as CASSPAWGPGTNEKLFF.

V usage is TRBV7-3 and J usage is TRBJ2-1; 7 nucleotides agree with TRBD2. Germline V gene data show CDR1 as SGHTA and CDR2 as FQGTGA. The CDR3 totals 13 residues. V was clipped by 4 bases and J by 8 bases; unmatched bases: 5. This CDR3 reads CASSSSAGDEQFF. The CDR3 region has the DNA TGTGCCAGCAGCTCCTCTGCGGGAGATGAGCAGTTCTTC.

This chain joins TRBV7-9 and TRBJ2-1, with 13 bases fitting TRBD2. Looked up from germline, CDR1 is SEHNR and CDR2 is FQNEAQ (reference sequence). J lost 5 bases, V lost 0 bases, and 4 bases had no gene match. CDR3 length: 17 amino acids. The CDR3 DNA sequence: TGTGCCAGCAGCTTAGCCCTGGGACTAGCGGGAAACAATGAGCAGTTCTTC. This encodes CASSLALGLAGNNEQFF.

The chain joins TRBV27 to TRBJ2-1; a possible D gene is TRBD2 (6 bases). CDR1 and CDR2 from the germline V gene are MNHEY and SMNVEV (reference sequence). CDR3 length: 12 residues. V was pared by 2 bases and J by 10 bases, with 9 bases between. CDR3 loop: CASSLDSGEQFF. CDR3 DNA: TGTGCCAGCAGTTTAGACAGCGGGGAGCAGTTCTTC.

DNA of the CDR3: TGTGCCAGCAGCAGGGGACAGGTTTATCAGCCCCAGCATTTT. This gives the protein CASSRGQVYQPQHF. The rearrangement links TRBV28 to TRBJ1-5; 8 positions match TRBD1. This CDR3 region has 14 residues. Trimming removed 6 bases from V and 5 bases from J; junction bases left unmatched: 6. The germline V gene has CDR1 MDHEN and CDR2 SYDVKM.

This CDR3 reads CASSGPVVGIDYNEQFF. The CDR3 DNA follows: TGTGCCAGCAGCGGGCCCGTAGTCGGGATAGATTACAATGAGCAGTTCTTC. This rearrangement joins TRBV9 to TRBJ2-1; perhaps TRBD2 as D (5 bases). CDR1 is SGDLS, CDR2 YYNGEE, per germline. Deletions cut 3 bases from V and 4 bases from J, with 20 bases between. The CDR3 loop spans 17 amino acids.

J is TRBJ1-5 and V is TRBV30; D gene unclear. This CDR3 is built from 13 residues. V was cut by 2 bases and J by 0 bases, with 5 bases left in between. The germline CDR1 and CDR2 sequences are GTSNPN and SVGIG (reference sequence). CDR3 DNA sequence: TGTGCCTGGAGTTCCCCTAGCAATCAGCCCCAGCATTTT. Its protein product is CAWSSPSNQPQHF.

The chain uses TRBV13 and TRBJ2-7, with 7 bases fitting TRBD2. The CDR3 is made up of 12 amino acids. From germline, CDR1 is PRHDT and CDR2 FYEKMQ (reference sequence). This chain's CDR3 is CASGEGPGEQYF. CDR3 DNA sequence: TGTGCAAGCGGGGAGGGCCCTGGCGAGCAGTACTTC.

The chain uses TRBV9 and TRBJ2-2, with 7 positions matching TRBD2. J lost 5 bases, V lost 0 bases, and 10 bases had no gene match. CDR1 SGDLS and CDR2 YYNGEE come from the germline V gene. The CDR3 length is 17 residues. The CDR3 is CASSVVATSEGTGELFF. The CDR3 DNA reads TGTGCCAGCAGCGTAGTGGCCACTAGCGAGGGGACCGGGGAGCTGTTTTTT.

The chain has TRBV27 and TRBJ2-6; TRBD1 is a possible D gene (5 bases). V lost 9 bases, J lost 2 bases, and 8 bases lay in between. Per germline, CDR1 MNHEY and CDR2 SMNVEV (reference sequence). The CDR3 is 13 residues long. This chain's CDR3 is CASRGAGANVLTF. The CDR3 region has the DNA TGTGCCAGTAGGGGCGCTGGGGCCAACGTCCTGACTTTC.